What follows are 5 T cell receptor beta chains derived from one specimen sequenced in a study of somatic mutations in cytotoxic T cells in rheumatoid arthritis. The table came from immunoSEQ multiplex PCR; TCRdb's copy has only in-frame clones and leaves some out. The table includes under 30,000 clones, roughly four fifths detected once. Sequenced sample: CD8+ T cells sorted from blood. The receptors shown here come from a woman aged 18-29 years in good health.

V usage is TRBV28 and J usage is TRBJ2-7, with D perhaps matching TRBD1 or TRBD2 (7 bases each). Germline CDR1 is MDHEN and CDR2 is SYDVKM. Trimming left V 6 bases short and J 6 bases short, with 24 bases between. This CDR3 comprises 16 residues. The CDR3 reads CASRSRRITGEGEQYF. CDR3 nucleotides: TGTGCCAGCAGAAGCCGTCGGATAACAGGGGAGGGCGAGCAGTACTTC.

This clone appeared a few times. The chain uses TRBV14 and TRBJ2-1; D is uncertain. The CDR3 extends over 14 amino acids. V was pared by 0 bases and J by 2 bases, with 5 bases between. Germline V gene data show CDR1 as SGHDN and CDR2 as FVKESK. Here the CDR3 DNA reads TGTGCCAGCAGCCAAGATTGGGCCTACAATGAGCAGTTCTTC. It translates to CASSQDWAYNEQFF.

The CDR3 loop is CASSLGTGNQPQHF. CDR3 nucleotides: TGTGCCAGCAGCTTAGGAACAGGGAATCAGCCCCAGCATTTT. The V and J genes are TRBV13 and TRBJ1-5; a possible D gene is TRBD1 (6 bases). Germline assignment: CDR1 PRHDT and CDR2 FYEKMQ (reference sequence). Trimming took off 0 bases at V and 4 bases at J, with 7 bases between the two ends. CDR3 length: 14 amino acids. The variable domain in full, completed from reference TRBV13 and TRBJ1-5, reads AAGVIQSPRHLIKEKRETATLKCYPIPRHDTVYWYQQGPGQDPQFLISFYEKMQSDKGSIPDRFSAQQFSDYHSELNMSSLELGDSALYFCASSLGTGNQPQHFGDGTRLSIL.

This clone showed up just a few times. The chain carries TRBV9 and TRBJ1-4; no clear D. In germline, CDR1 is SGDLS, CDR2 YYNGEE. The CDR3 is 14 residues long. V was cut by 0 bases and J by 4 bases, with 7 bases left in between. This CDR3 is CASSVASYNEKLFF. The CDR3 nucleotides are TGTGCCAGCAGCGTAGCCAGTTATAATGAAAAACTGTTTTTT.

The chain uses TRBV27 and TRBJ2-7; D possibly matches TRBD1 or TRBD2 (5 bases each). Trimming removed 5 bases from V and 2 bases from J, with 10 bases in between. Germline CDR1 MNHEY, CDR2 SMNVEV (reference sequence). This CDR3 spans 13 amino acids. The CDR3 bases are TGTGCCAGCAGTCCGGGACCGGCCTACGAGCAGTACTTC. This sequence encodes CASSPGPAYEQYF.